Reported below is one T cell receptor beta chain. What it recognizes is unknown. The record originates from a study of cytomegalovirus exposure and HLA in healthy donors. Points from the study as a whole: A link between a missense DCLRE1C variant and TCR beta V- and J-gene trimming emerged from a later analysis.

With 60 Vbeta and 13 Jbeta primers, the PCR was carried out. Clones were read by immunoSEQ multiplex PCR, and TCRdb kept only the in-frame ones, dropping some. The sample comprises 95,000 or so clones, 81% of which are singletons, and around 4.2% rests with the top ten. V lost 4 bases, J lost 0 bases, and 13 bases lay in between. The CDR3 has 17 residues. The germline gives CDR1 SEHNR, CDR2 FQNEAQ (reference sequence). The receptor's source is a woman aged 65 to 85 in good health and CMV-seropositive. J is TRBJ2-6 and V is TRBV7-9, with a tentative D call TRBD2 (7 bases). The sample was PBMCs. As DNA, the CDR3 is TGTGCCAGCAGCTCCTTCGGGGGGCTCTCTGGGGCCAACGTCCTGACTTTC. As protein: CASSSFGGLSGANVLTF.